This T cell receptor (beta chain) stems from a study of vaccination effects on CD4 cells after COVID-19. About the research overall: Sample collection from a couple of convalescent patients occurred 16 days and one week before vaccination.

The assay was immunoSEQ multiplex PCR, and TCRdb's table has in-frame clones only and misses some. The profile shows some 24,000 clones, around 69% of them singletons. Comments on this clone: Its antigen remains unidentified.

Within the ViraFEST assay, antigen-specific CD4+ T cells underwent expansion with viral peptide pools prior to sequencing. Upon completion of about eleven days in culture, CD4+ T cells were isolated. The person acquired a PCR-confirmed SARS-CoV-2 infection between March and December 2020. The authors replaced half the medium with IL-2 medium on days 3 and 7. Germline V gives CDR1 SGHVS, CDR2 FQNEAQ. The CDR3 length is 14 residues. The V and J ends lost 4 bases and 3 bases respectively, with 10 bases between them. The sample was CD4+ T cells from PBMCs cultured with SARS-CoV-2 spike peptides, taken before COVID-19 vaccination. The chain couples TRBV7-8 to TRBJ2-1, with D possibly matching TRBD2 (5 bases). The sequence derives from a human donor who had a prior SARS-CoV-2 infection. The CDR3, as DNA: TGTGCCAGCAGCTATAGCGAGAACTACAATGAGCAGTTCTTC. Protein product: CASSYSENYNEQFF.